The present T cell receptor beta chain was sequenced within a study of T cell repertoires in cytomegalovirus infection. Findings and caveats of the study: HLA-C-restricted TCR beta clonotypes specific for CMV led the ex vivo response.

TCRdb independently ran MiXCR on the reads; one entry per CDR3 protein. The table shows some 310,000 distinct CDR3 sequences, with around 25% occurring only once. The table lists this clonotype with many counts. What it recognizes is unknown. The CDR3 length is 14 residues. With 6 bases clipped from V and 2 bases from J, the junction kept 4 bases outside the gene matches. Germline V CDR1 and CDR2: MNHEY, SVGEGT. This chain uses TRBV6-2 or TRBV6-3 with TRBJ1-5, with 7 bases fitting TRBD1. The starting material was cultured PBMCs, obtained from culture after CMV antigen stimulation. This TCR derives from a human donor in good health (CMV status not recorded). Some clones in this sample may be carry-over from other donors' samples. The CDR3 coding sequence is TGTGCCAGCAGGAAAGGGGGCGGCAATCAGCCCCAGCATTTT. Protein sequence: CASRKGGGNQPQHF.